The 32 T cell receptor beta chains reported below all come from one sample, sequenced in a study of T cell changes during pregnancy in multiple sclerosis. Here immunoSEQ multiplex PCR was the method, and the copy in TCRdb shows in-frame clones only, minus some. The table records tens of thousands of clones, 92% of them present only once. Here the sequenced sample was peripheral blood, taken in the first trimester of pregnancy. The receptors shown here come from a female donor with multiple sclerosis, enrolled in a pregnancy study.

This chain links TRBV5-1 with TRBJ2-3; D unresolved. Trimming cost V 2 bases and J 4 bases, with 8 bases left between them. The germline CDR1 and CDR2 sequences are SGHRS and YFSETQ. This CDR3 is 13 amino acids long. The CDR3 DNA is TGCGCCAGCAGCTTTTCGTTCTCAGATACGCAGTATTTT. Encoded protein: CASSFSFSDTQYF.

V is TRBV2 and J is TRBJ2-1; TRBD1 aligns across 7 bases. The trim removed 8 bases at V and 1 base at J, leaving 2 bases unmatched. In germline, CDR1 is SNHLY, CDR2 FYNNEI. This CDR3 spans 13 amino acids. CDR3: CASSGQSYNEQFF. The CDR3 DNA is TGTGCCAGCTCGGGACAGTCCTACAATGAGCAGTTCTTC.

V usage is TRBV7-7 and J usage is TRBJ2-5; the D is unclear. Trimming took 1 base from V and 2 from J, leaving 8 bases between them. The germline gives CDR1 SSHAT, CDR2 FNYEAQ (reference sequence). This CDR3 region has 14 residues. This chain's CDR3 is CASSLVQIQETQYF. Here the CDR3 DNA reads TGTGCCAGCAGCTTAGTTCAGATACAAGAGACCCAGTACTTC.

This chain joins TRBV5-1 and TRBJ2-7, with 9 bases fitting TRBD1. After removal of 4 bases from V and 2 bases from J, the junction contained 4 bases not matched to a gene. The CDR3 spans 14 residues. Germline V gene data show CDR1 as SGHRS and CDR2 as YFSETQ. The CDR3 spells CASSRQGVAYEQYF. DNA of the CDR3: TGCGCCAGCAGCCGACAGGGGGTGGCCTACGAGCAGTACTTC.

V gene TRBV5-1 combines with J gene TRBJ2-2; 8 nucleotides agree with TRBD2. Germline assignment: CDR1 SGHRS and CDR2 YFSETQ. The CDR3 sequence is 16 residues long. J was trimmed by 0 bases and V by 4 bases; bases with no gene match: 5. The CDR3 bases are TGCGCCAGCAGCCCTTTTAGCGGGACGAACACCGGGGAGCTGTTTTTT. It translates to CASSPFSGTNTGELFF.

This sequence joins TRBV27 and TRBJ2-3; 7 bases fit TRBD1. CDR3 length equals 14 residues. In germline, CDR1 is MNHEY, CDR2 SMNVEV (reference sequence). Trimming at V came to 4 bases and at J to 2 bases, leaving 3 bases not matched to a gene. The CDR3 region is CASSSTGLTDTQYF. DNA for the CDR3: TGTGCCAGCAGTTCGACAGGGCTCACAGATACGCAGTATTTT.

The rearrangement links TRBV30 to TRBJ1-5, with D perhaps matching TRBD1 (5 bases). CDR1 and CDR2 from the germline V gene are GTSNPN and SVGIG (reference sequence). The length of the CDR3 is 14 residues. V was cut by 0 bases and J by 6 bases, with 12 bases left in between. The CDR3 spells CAWSVKGHVQPQHF. CDR3 nucleotide sequence: TGTGCCTGGAGTGTAAAGGGGCACGTTCAGCCCCAGCATTTT.

The chain couples TRBV29-1 to TRBJ2-1; 9 bases fit TRBD1. The CDR3 has 15 residues. Germline loops: CDR1 SQVTM, CDR2 ANQGSEA. The ends lost 6 bases at V and 0 bases at J; junction bases unmatched: 6. CDR3 sequence (DNA): TGCAGCGTGGCGGGACAGGGACACTCCTACAATGAGCAGTTCTTC. It translates to CSVAGQGHSYNEQFF.

The rearrangement uses TRBV27 and TRBJ2-7; 7 bases match TRBD1. V dropped 0 bases and J dropped 6; count of bases not matched to a gene: 5. The CDR3 totals 14 residues. In germline, CDR1 is MNHEY, CDR2 SMNVEV (reference sequence). CDR3 nucleotides: TGTGCCAGCAGTTTATCTACAGGGGCCGGCGAGCAGTACTTC. Translating it yields CASSLSTGAGEQYF.

The genes are TRBV4-2 and TRBJ2-1; TRBD2 might be the D (6 bases). The CDR3 spans 17 residues. Trimming took off 4 bases at V and 4 bases at J, with 20 bases between the two ends. The germline CDR1 and CDR2 sequences are LGHNA and YNFKEQ. This chain's CDR3 is CASSRSEGHGPYNEQFF. In nucleotides, the CDR3 is TGTGCCAGCAGCCGTTCGGAGGGCCATGGTCCTTACAATGAGCAGTTCTTC.

The V call is TRBV9, the J call TRBJ1-1, with D unresolved. CDR1 is SGDLS, CDR2 YYNGEE, per germline. The CDR3 runs to 15 residues. Trimming left V 4 bases short and J 1 base short, with 14 bases between. The CDR3 region has the DNA TGTGCCAGCAGCCCCCCCGGAGCACCGAACACTGAAGCTTTCTTT. Amino acids: CASSPPGAPNTEAFF.

The CDR3 sequence is CASSLRVAGETGGLRRSNQPQHF. CDR3 DNA: TGTGCCAGCAGCTTAAGGGTAGCGGGGGAGACAGGGGGCCTACGCCGGAGCAATCAGCCCCAGCATTTT. The rearrangement uses TRBV7-3 and TRBJ1-5, with TRBD1 matching over 10 bases. This CDR3 is built from 23 residues. Germline lookup yields CDR1 SGHTA and CDR2 FQGTGA. V gave up 1 base and J gave up 1 base; unmatched junction bases: 22.

The chain couples TRBV18 to TRBJ2-1; 8 nucleotides line up with TRBD1. After removal of 2 bases from V and 6 bases from J, the junction contained 6 bases not matched to a gene. CDR3 length: 15 residues. CDR1 KGHSH and CDR2 LQKENI come from the germline V gene. CDR3 nucleotides: TGTGCCAGCTCACCAAGACAGGGGACTGGCAATGAGCAGTTCTTC. It encodes CASSPRQGTGNEQFF.

The V gene is TRBV9, the J gene TRBJ2-3, with 14 bases that match TRBD2. Germline CDR1 reads SGDLS; CDR2 reads YYNGEE. The CDR3 has 19 residues. V lost 0 bases and J lost 6; bases outside the gene matches: 12. The CDR3 coding sequence is TGTGCCAGCAGCGTAGCAGGTTCGGGGACTAGCGGGAGTTTGGATACGCAGTATTTT. Encoded protein: CASSVAGSGTSGSLDTQYF. Drawing the rest from reference TRBV9 and TRBJ2-3, the complete variable domain is DSGVTQTPKHLITATGQRVTLRCSPRSGDLSVYWYQQSLDQGLQFLIQYYNGEERAKGNILERFSAQQFPDLHSELNLSSLELGDSALYFCASSVAGSGTSGSLDTQYFGPGTRLTVL.

The chain carries TRBV27 and TRBJ2-7, with 8 bases aligning to TRBD1. The CDR3 runs 15 residues. J gave up 3 bases and V 4 bases, and 8 bases lay outside the gene matches. CDR1 and CDR2 from the germline V gene are MNHEY and SMNVEV (reference sequence). CDR3 DNA sequence: TGTGCCAGCAGTTCCCCAGGGGGCGGAGGCTACGAGCAGTACTTC. It yields the protein CASSSPGGGGYEQYF.

The chain combines TRBV6-6 with TRBJ1-2, with 7 positions matching TRBD1. This CDR3 region has 12 residues. Per the germline V gene, CDR1 is MNHNY and CDR2 is SVGAGI (reference sequence). The V segment lost 6 bases and the J segment 6 bases; nucleotides outside the gene matches: 4. Here the CDR3 reads CASRPTGDGYTF. Here the CDR3 DNA reads TGTGCCAGCAGGCCCACAGGGGATGGCTACACCTTC.

The rearrangement links TRBV2 to TRBJ2-7, with 9 nucleotides matching TRBD1. Germline assignment: CDR1 SNHLY and CDR2 FYNNEI. With 4 bases clipped from V and 7 bases from J, the junction kept 8 bases outside the gene matches. This CDR3 has 14 residues. The CDR3 DNA follows: TGTGCCAGCAGTGGGGACAGGGCCGTATCAGAGCAGTACTTC. Its protein is CASSGDRAVSEQYF. The variable domain in full, with the rest retrieved from reference TRBV2 and TRBJ2-7, is EPEVTQTPSHQVTQMGQEVILRCVPISNHLYFYWYRQILGQKVEFLVSFYNNEISEKSEIFDDQFSVERPDGSNFTLKIRSTKLEDSAMYFCASSGDRAVSEQYFGPGTRLTVT.

The gene calls are TRBV4-1 and TRBJ2-1; D is undetermined. The CDR3 runs 13 residues. Germline V lookup: CDR1 MGHRA, CDR2 YSYEKL. Trimming left V 0 bases short and J 6 bases short, with 6 bases between. CDR3 region: CASSQEYGNEQFF. For the CDR3, the DNA is TGCGCCAGCAGCCAAGAATACGGCAATGAGCAGTTCTTC.

This rearrangement joins TRBV27 to TRBJ2-7; TRBD1 agrees at 7 bases. This CDR3 has 15 amino acids. V lost 7 bases and J lost 1; bases outside the gene matches: 10. Germline lookup yields CDR1 MNHEY and CDR2 SMNVEV (reference sequence). The CDR3 is CASTRLGQRSYEQYF. The CDR3 coding sequence is TGTGCCAGCACCCGTTTGGGACAGCGGTCCTACGAGCAGTACTTC.

V usage is TRBV4-1 and J usage is TRBJ2-7; D unclear. Trimming pared 3 bases from V and 0 bases from J, leaving 3 bases between. The CDR3 contains 12 residues. Germline-derived CDR1 and CDR2 are MGHRA and YSYEKL. The CDR3 nucleotides read TGCGCCAGCAGCCACCGCTCCTACGAGCAGTACTTC. It yields the protein CASSHRSYEQYF.

The V call is TRBV19, the J call TRBJ2-5; TRBD2 agrees at 12 bases. V gave up 5 bases and J gave up 2 bases; unmatched junction bases: 9. Germline V gives CDR1 LNHDA, CDR2 SQIVND (reference sequence). The CDR3 covers 17 residues. CDR3 amino acids: CASSFPTGLAGQETQYF. The CDR3 region has the DNA TGTGCCAGTAGTTTCCCGACCGGACTAGCGGGACAAGAGACCCAGTACTTC.

Comments on this clone: The identical CDR3 is also encoded by other nucleotide sequences in the sample. The chain combines TRBV5-6 with TRBJ2-7; TRBD2 agrees at 8 bases. Trimming cost V 2 bases and J 4 bases; bases outside gene matches: 5. This CDR3 is built from 14 residues. Germline V gene lookup returns CDR1 SGHDT and CDR2 YYEEEE. The CDR3 loop is CASSFPGLGYEQYF. CDR3 DNA: TGTGCCAGCAGCTTCCCGGGACTAGGGTACGAGCAGTACTTC.

This rearrangement joins TRBV11-2 to TRBJ2-1; possible D gene TRBD1, 6 bases. Trimming took off 4 bases at V and 10 bases at J, with 8 bases between the two ends. This CDR3 is 11 amino acids long. Germline V gene lookup returns CDR1 SGHAT and CDR2 FQNNGV. The CDR3 here is CASSSQGEQFF. DNA for the CDR3: TGTGCCAGCAGCTCACAGGGAGAGCAGTTCTTC.

The chain recombines TRBV7-9 with TRBJ1-5; D not certain. Per germline, CDR1 SEHNR and CDR2 FQNEAQ (reference sequence). This CDR3 has 15 amino acids. Between the trimmed V and J ends, which lost 1 base and 3 bases, there was a span of 10 bases. The CDR3 protein is CASSLGGLINQPQHF. For the CDR3, the DNA is TGTGCCAGCAGCTTAGGCGGACTTATCAATCAGCCCCAGCATTTT.

The rearrangement links TRBV7-9 to TRBJ2-4; the match to TRBD1 covers 8 bases. The CDR3 totals 13 residues. Germline CDR1 SEHNR, CDR2 FQNEAQ (reference sequence). V lost 3 bases to trimming and J lost 5 bases; unmatched junction nucleotides: 0. Written as DNA, the CDR3 is TGTGCCAGCAGCTTGGGACAGGAAAACATTCAGTACTTC. Its translation: CASSLGQENIQYF.

The V and J genes are TRBV9 and TRBJ2-7; D perhaps matches TRBD2 (7 bases). CDR1 is SGDLS, CDR2 YYNGEE, per germline. CDR3 length equals 15 residues. Trimming shortened V by 3 bases and J by 2 bases, and 15 bases separated the two germline ends. CDR3 sequence reads: CASSAGGGAPYEQYF. For the CDR3, the DNA is TGTGCCAGCAGCGCGGGGGGCGGGGCCCCCTACGAGCAGTACTTC.

The chain links TRBV5-4 to TRBJ2-5, with TRBD2 identical over 12 bases. With 4 bases clipped from V and 1 base from J, the junction kept 2 bases outside the gene matches. This CDR3 contains 15 residues. CDR1 is SGHNT and CDR2 is YYREEE in the germline V gene (reference sequence). CDR3: CASSPGLAGQETQYF. DNA of the CDR3: TGTGCCAGCAGCCCGGGACTAGCGGGCCAAGAGACCCAGTACTTC.

The J gene is TRBJ2-7, the V gene TRBV28; 7 bases agree with TRBD2. The V segment lost 5 bases and the J segment 2 bases; nucleotides outside the gene matches: 3. Germline CDR1 is MDHEN and CDR2 is SYDVKM. This CDR3 region has 13 residues. CDR3 coding DNA: TGTGCCAGCAGTGGACTAGGCCCCTACGAGCAGTACTTC. Its translation is CASSGLGPYEQYF. Together with reference TRBV28 and TRBJ2-7, the CDR3 gives the full variable domain: DVKVTQSSRYLVKRTGEKVFLECVQDMDHENMFWYRQDPGLGLRLIYFSYDVKMKEKGDIPEGYSVSREKKERFSLILESASTNQTSMYLCASSGLGPYEQYFGPGTRLTVT.

This clone showed up just once. The V call is TRBV4-1, the J call TRBJ1-1, with a weak D call TRBD1 (6 bases). This CDR3 has 13 residues. Germline values: CDR1 MGHRA, CDR2 YSYEKL. With 4 bases removed from V and 5 bases from J, the gap between germline ends came to 11 bases. CDR3 DNA sequence: TGCGCCAGCAGCCCGGGGGGGCTAACTGAAGCTTTCTTT. Amino acids: CASSPGGLTEAFF.

The rearrangement joins TRBV28 to TRBJ2-1; maybe TRBD2 (6 bases). Trimming left V 1 base short and J 9 bases short, with 13 bases between. The CDR3 sequence is 14 residues long. Looked up from germline, CDR1 is MDHEN and CDR2 is SYDVKM. CDR3 protein: CASSLFAGRTEQFF. DNA for the CDR3: TGTGCCAGCAGTTTATTCGCGGGGCGGACTGAGCAGTTCTTC.

The V call is TRBV10-3, the J call TRBJ2-7, with 12 bases matching TRBD2. The CDR3 has 13 amino acids. The ends lost 9 bases at V and 5 bases at J; junction bases unmatched: 5. Germline CDR1 reads ENHRY; CDR2 reads SYGVKD. The CDR3 DNA reads TGTGCCATTGGGACTAGCGGGCCGCACGAGCAGTACTTC. This encodes CAIGTSGPHEQYF.

The genes are TRBV19 and TRBJ2-7; perhaps TRBD1 as D (6 bases). The CDR3 runs 11 residues. CDR1 and CDR2 from the germline V gene are LNHDA and SQIVND (reference sequence). V lost 5 bases to trimming and J lost 8 bases, with 10 bases between them. The CDR3 loop reads CASSEGHQQYF. CDR3 DNA sequence: TGTGCCAGTAGTGAGGGACATCAGCAGTACTTC.